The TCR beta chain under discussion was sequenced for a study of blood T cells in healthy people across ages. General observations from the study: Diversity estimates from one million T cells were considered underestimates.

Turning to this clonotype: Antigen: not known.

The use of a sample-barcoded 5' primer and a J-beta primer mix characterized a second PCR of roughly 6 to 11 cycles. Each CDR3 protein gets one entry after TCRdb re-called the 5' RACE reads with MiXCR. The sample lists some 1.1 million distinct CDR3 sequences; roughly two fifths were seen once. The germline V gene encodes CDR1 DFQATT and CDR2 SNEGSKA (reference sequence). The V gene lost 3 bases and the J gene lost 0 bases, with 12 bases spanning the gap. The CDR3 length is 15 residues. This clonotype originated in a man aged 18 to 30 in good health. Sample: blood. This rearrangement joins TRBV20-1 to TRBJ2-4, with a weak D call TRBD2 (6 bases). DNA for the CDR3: TGCAGTGCTAGTCTCGGGGGACGAGCCAAAAACATTCAGTACTTC. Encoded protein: CSASLGGRAKNIQYF.